This entry is about one TCR beta chain. No antigen is known for it. This specimen belongs to a study of cytotoxic CD8 clonotypes in ibrutinib-treated CLL. Study summary: Median treatment time before response sampling was over ten months, range 6 to 36. Study-level results: Timing of sampling differed between sustained-remission and progressing patients.

Between the trimmed V and J ends, which lost 4 bases and 10 bases, there was a span of 13 bases. Germline CDR1 is MNHEY and CDR2 is SVGAGI. The CDR3 is 13 amino acids. Measured with immunoSEQ multiplex PCR; TCRdb has only the in-frame clones, and not every one. Here the sample spans approximately 130,000 clones, approximately 81% being singletons. The material sequenced was PBMCs, taken after 24 months of ibrutinib treatment. The rearrangement links TRBV6-5 to TRBJ1-4; D call uncertain. The sequence came from a human donor with chronic lymphocytic leukemia. For the CDR3, the DNA is TGTGCCAGCAGTTTTACCCCGAGAGGAAAACTGTTTTTT. Translating it yields CASSFTPRGKLFF.